The present TCR beta chain was sequenced within a study of shared clonotypes between healthy human individuals. TCRdb's copy holds only in-frame clones and misses some; the assay was immunoSEQ multiplex PCR. The sample shows around 700,000 clones, around 72% of them seen only once. Germline CDR1 reads LNHDA; CDR2 reads SQIVND (reference sequence). This CDR3 comprises 15 residues. Trimming took 6 bases from V and 4 from J, leaving 18 bases between them. This clone was counted once. The authors divided CD4+ cells into CD45RA+ naive and CD45RA-negative memory subsets. The sequence derives from a woman aged 25 to 39 in good health. Sequencing was performed on memory CD4+ T cells sorted from blood. The sample's subset: CD45RA-negative fraction. The J gene is TRBJ1-2, the V gene TRBV19, with D possibly being TRBD1 (5 bases). The DNA for the CDR3 is TGTGCCAGTAGAATATCCCGGGACCCAGGCTATGGCTACACCTTC. Translating it yields CASRISRDPGYGYTF.